Shown below are 2 T cell receptor beta chains from a single sample sequenced in a study of human T cells and chemical hapten exposure. In TCRdb, the RACE reads were re-called with MiXCR into one record per CDR3 protein. The sample shows 150,000 to 200,000 distinct CDR3 sequences, 28% of them seen only once. Described time point: patch test 3, about 24 weeks after DPC sensitization. The treatment here: therapeutic diphenylcyclopropenone sensitization with weekly scalp DPC. The material sequenced was whole blood, taken in connection with sensitization to the hapten diphenylcyclopropenone (DPC). The origin of the receptors is a young woman with alopecia areata. Some clones in this sample may be carry-over from other donors' samples.

This clonotype came up a few times. The rearrangement uses TRBV19 and TRBJ2-7; 7 positions agree with TRBD1. The V and J ends lost 5 bases and 5 bases, in that order; junction bases with no gene match: 3. Germline CDR1 reads LNHDA; CDR2 reads SQIVND (reference sequence). This CDR3 spans 12 amino acids. The CDR3 reads CASSPQGHEQYF. The CDR3 nucleotides read TGTGCCAGTAGTCCACAGGGGCACGAGCAGTACTTC.

There are many counts of this clonotype. The rearrangement uses TRBV20-1 and TRBJ2-7, with D possibly being TRBD1 (6 bases). CDR3 length: 14 amino acids. Germline CDR1 reads DFQATT; CDR2 reads SNEGSKA (reference sequence). In DNA form, the CDR3 reads TGCAGCCCCGTAAGGGGGAGCGATCCCTACGAGCAGTACTTC. The encoded protein is CSPVRGSDPYEQYF.